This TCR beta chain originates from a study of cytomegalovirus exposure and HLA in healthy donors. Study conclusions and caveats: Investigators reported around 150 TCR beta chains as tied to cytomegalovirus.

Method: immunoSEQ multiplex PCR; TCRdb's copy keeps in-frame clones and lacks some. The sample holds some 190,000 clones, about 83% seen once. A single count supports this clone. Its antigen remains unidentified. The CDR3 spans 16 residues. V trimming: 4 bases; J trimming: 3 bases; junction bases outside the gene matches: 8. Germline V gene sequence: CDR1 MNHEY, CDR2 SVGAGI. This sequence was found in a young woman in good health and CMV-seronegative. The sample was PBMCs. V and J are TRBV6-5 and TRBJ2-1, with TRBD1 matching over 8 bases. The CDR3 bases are TGTGCCAGCAGTTTATTCGGACAGGGCCTCTACAATGAGCAGTTCTTC. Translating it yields CASSLFGQGLYNEQFF.